This is a list of T cell receptor beta chains from one sample in a study of CD8 T cells in ankylosing spondylitis. TCRdb used MiXCR to reprocess the 5' RACE reads, holding one entry per CDR3 protein. The top ten hold 30% to 35% of the sample, which has tens of thousands of distinct CDR3 sequences, about 9% seen once. Material for sequencing was blood, either unsorted or a sorted T cell fraction (not recorded which). The origin of the receptors is a male donor with ankylosing spondylitis. The CDR3 runs from the conserved cysteine through the conserved F or W.

CASSQRLAGDPKNIQYF,TRBV13,TRBJ2-4
CSARDRVEGKNIQYF,TRBV20-1,TRBJ2-4
CSASTSGYTDTQYF,TRBV20-1,TRBJ2-3
CASSLKEMETQYF,TRBV12-3/TRBV12-4,TRBJ2-5
CATSDWGTGVSGANVLTF,TRBV24-1,TRBJ2-6
CSVVNYEQYF,TRBV29-1,TRBJ2-7
CASSIGWAPSYNEQFF,TRBV19,TRBJ2-1
CASSSLDSLNTEAFF,TRBV6-2/TRBV6-3,TRBJ1-1
CSVDQGRDTEAFF,TRBV20-1,TRBJ1-1
CASSLSLGAYEQYF,TRBV5-1,TRBJ2-7
CASSLDLVGELFF,TRBV5-1,TRBJ2-2
CASSDTASNYGYTF,TRBV2,TRBJ1-2
CSARDSLGAYSYNEQFF,TRBV20-1,TRBJ2-1
CASSPDGQRKLFF,TRBV25-1,TRBJ1-4
CASSLSSSGEQFF,TRBV27,TRBJ2-1
CASSFSPGQGMYEQYF,TRBV27,TRBJ2-7
CATSRTDIVSMRGYTF,TRBV15,TRBJ1-2
CASSPPGVSTDTQYF,TRBV7-9,TRBJ2-3
CAITRGNSYNEQFF,TRBV10-3,TRBJ2-1
CASEGTGELFF,TRBV6-6,TRBJ2-2
CASSLAASSYNEQFF,TRBV7-7,TRBJ2-1
CSARDQLFLNEQFF,TRBV20-1,TRBJ2-1
CASSQGLAGVGNEQFF,TRBV7-8,TRBJ2-1
CASSPPTSGRASNYNEQFF,TRBV11-1,TRBJ2-1
CASSLGDLRIYEQYF,TRBV7-9,TRBJ2-7
CASSPPGGGYNEQFF,TRBV7-9,TRBJ2-1
CASNSGGTGGVYEQYF,TRBV6-5,TRBJ2-7
CASSQLQGADTEAFF,TRBV4-1,TRBJ1-1
CSAGDYIASSYNEQFF,TRBV20-1,TRBJ2-1
CSVDIDRDTDTQYF,TRBV29-1,TRBJ2-3
CASSLTGTGYTDTQYF,TRBV27,TRBJ2-3
CASSYSDRSPLHF,TRBV6-5,TRBJ1-6
CASSLAGTIEAFF,TRBV7-9,TRBJ1-1
CASSPLFGELFF,TRBV12-3/TRBV12-4,TRBJ2-2
CASSLGDLSYNEQFF,TRBV12-3/TRBV12-4,TRBJ2-1
CASSVSGEGPHEQYF,TRBV2,TRBJ2-7
CASSQDRINGGTEAFF,TRBV7-8,TRBJ1-1
CSASPLNTGELFF,TRBV20-1,TRBJ2-2
CASSPDGFEAFF,TRBV10-1,TRBJ1-1
CATSGDRTYNEQFF,TRBV24-1,TRBJ2-1
CASSSRTGKDYGYTF,TRBV5-1,TRBJ1-2
CASSSPLAGGWNEQFF,TRBV28,TRBJ2-1
CSVPDSSGEQYF,TRBV29-1,TRBJ2-7
CASIAGSDIGGYTF,TRBV12-3/TRBV12-4,TRBJ1-2
CASSNDPTPSTEAFF,TRBV7-9,TRBJ1-1
CASSPPIRGAGELFF,TRBV7-9,TRBJ2-2